Presented here are 3 T cell receptor beta chains from one specimen sequenced in a study of Tregs in tolerant kidney transplant recipients. This table comes from immunoSEQ multiplex PCR, and its TCRdb copy is limited to in-frame clones, with some not included. The table records some 90,000 clones, about 92% of them present only once. Input material: CD8+ T cells from blood. The receptors derive from a human donor in good health.

V gene TRBV2 combines with J gene TRBJ2-7, with 8 bases lining up with TRBD2. Trimming removed 8 bases from V and 2 bases from J; junction bases left unmatched: 8. This CDR3 has 14 residues. Germline CDR1 is SNHLY and CDR2 is FYNNEI. The CDR3 DNA reads as TGTGCCAGCCTAGGACTAGCCGAGCCCTACGAGCAGTACTTC. Translating it yields CASLGLAEPYEQYF.

V usage is TRBV5-1 and J usage is TRBJ1-5; 9 positions agree with TRBD1. Germline lookup yields CDR1 SGHRS and CDR2 YFSETQ. CDR3 size: 16 residues. V lost 2 bases, J lost 5 bases, and 8 bases stayed unmatched. In DNA, the CDR3 is TGCGCCAGCAGCTTCCCACGGGACAGGGATTATCAGCCCCAGCATTTT. This translates into CASSFPRDRDYQPQHF.

This clone has only one observation. This chain links TRBV27 with TRBJ2-7; D is uncertain. CDR3 length: 14 residues. CDR1 is MNHEY and CDR2 is SMNVEV in the germline V gene (reference sequence). The V end was cut by 6 bases, the J end by 3 bases, with 15 bases between. The CDR3 here is CASRAGPYIYEQYF. CDR3 sequence (DNA): TGTGCCAGCAGAGCCGGACCATACATCTACGAGCAGTACTTC.